Below, 9 T cell receptor beta chains from the same sample are listed, as sequenced in a study of identical twins. Using its own MiXCR run on the 5' RACE reads, TCRdb lists one record per CDR3 protein. The data contain 350,000 to 400,000 distinct CDR3 sequences, 8.5% to 10% of them seen just once; the ten biggest clones take up about 9.1%. The sample consisted of naive T cells sorted from blood. Receptors were obtained from a woman between 50 and 59 years old in good health.

The genes are TRBV7-8 and TRBJ2-7; TRBD2 aligns across 14 bases. The ends lost 5 bases at V and 7 bases at J; junction bases unmatched: 4. This CDR3 has 14 amino acids. CDR1 and CDR2 from the germline V gene are SGHVS and FQNEAQ. DNA for the CDR3: TGTGCCAGCAGCGGGACTAGCGGGAGTCTGGAGCAGTACGTC. Translated: CASSGTSGSLEQYV.

The sample holds a few counts of this clonotype. The genes are TRBV5-1 and TRBJ2-7; D is possibly TRBD2 (5 bases). In germline, CDR1 is SGHRS, CDR2 YFSETQ. The CDR3 length is 15 residues. The ends were cut back, 0 bases at V and 6 bases at J, with 16 bases in the middle. CDR3 coding DNA: TGCGCCAGCAGCTTGGCATTTTCCGGCGGGCTCGAGCAGTACTTC. This sequence encodes CASSLAFSGGLEQYF.

This clonotype was recorded at least ten times. The rearrangement uses TRBV11-2 and TRBJ2-1; D unresolved. Trimming took off 1 base at V and 6 bases at J, with 10 bases between the two ends. CDR1 SGHAT and CDR2 FQNNGV come from the germline V gene. The CDR3 runs 14 residues. Written as DNA, the CDR3 is TGTGCCAGCAGCTTAGTAGGATCGCCCAATGAGCAGTTCTTC. Translated: CASSLVGSPNEQFF.

CDR3 DNA sequence: TGTGCCAGCAGTGAGGTCGGAACCTACAATGAGCAGTTCTTC. It yields the protein CASSEVGTYNEQFF. This chain links TRBV25-1 with TRBJ2-1; unclear D gene. The CDR3 length is 14 residues. CDR1 is MGHDK, CDR2 SYGVNS, per germline. Trimming cost V 3 bases and J 2 bases, with 8 bases left between them.

The chain carries TRBV18 and TRBJ2-7, with 9 bases aligning to TRBD1. The germline V gene has CDR1 KGHSH and CDR2 LQKENI. J gave up 6 bases and V 3 bases, and 12 bases lay outside the gene matches. The CDR3 runs 16 residues. The CDR3, as DNA: TGTGCCAGCTCACCGCGAGAGGGACAGGGTCTCGTCGAGCAGTACTTC. This encodes CASSPREGQGLVEQYF.

There are a few counts of this clonotype. The CDR3 loop reads CASANTGGVGGANVLTF. The CDR3 DNA is TGTGCCAGCGCCAATACAGGGGGCGTCGGTGGGGCCAACGTCCTGACTTTC. The rearrangement links TRBV12-3 or TRBV12-4 to TRBJ2-6, with TRBD1 identical over 9 bases. J lost 3 bases, V lost 8 bases, and 11 bases had no gene match. The CDR3 covers 17 residues.

This clonotype was detected many times. The V call is TRBV20-1, the J call TRBJ2-1, with 10 positions matching TRBD2. The length of the CDR3 is 15 residues. Germline V gives CDR1 DFQATT, CDR2 SNEGSKA (reference sequence). V lost 4 bases and J lost 2; bases outside the gene matches: 5. The CDR3 protein is CSAKGTSEAYNEQFF. As DNA, the CDR3 is TGCAGTGCTAAGGGGACTAGCGAAGCCTACAATGAGCAGTTCTTC.

The genes are TRBV6-1 and TRBJ2-7; 10 nucleotides agree with TRBD1. Germline assignment: CDR1 MNHNS and CDR2 SASEGT. The V segment lost 4 bases and the J segment 1 base; nucleotides outside the gene matches: 1. The CDR3 covers 14 residues. The CDR3 region has the DNA TGTGCCAGCAGTGCGGGACAGGGGTCCTACGAGCAGTACTTC. This sequence encodes CASSAGQGSYEQYF.

This clonotype was seen only a few times. V usage is TRBV6-5 and J usage is TRBJ2-3, with D perhaps being TRBD1 or TRBD2 (5 bases each). CDR3 length: 16 residues. Trimming took 6 bases from V and 4 from J, leaving 20 bases between them. The germline gives CDR1 MNHEY, CDR2 SVGAGI. The DNA of the CDR3 is TGTGCCAGCAGCTTTTGGGGGACGGGATCGCCAGATACGCAGTATTTT. Residues: CASSFWGTGSPDTQYF.